The 18 T cell receptor beta chains reported below all come from one sample, sequenced in a study of identical twins' blood T cells (dated by TCRdb to 2012 to 2014). Library prep was done by 5' RACE. The sequencing machine was an Illumina Genome Analyzer IIx. TCRdb redid the processing of the public reads, applying fastp at Q25 and MiXCR, and retained in-frame beta chains. Rows with one shared CDR3 protein collapse into an entry with the most common genes and DNA. For this sample there are 400,000 or so distinct CDR3 sequences; over 25% appear just once. Together, the top ten hold approximately 6.6% of the sample. The material sequenced was PBMCs. These receptors came from a woman aged 18-49 years in good health.

This clonotype was seen repeatedly, ten times or more. The rearrangement links TRBV29-1 to TRBJ1-2; 10 bases map to TRBD1. The germline CDR1 and CDR2 sequences are SQVTM and ANQGSEA. V dropped 4 bases and J dropped 1; count of bases not matched to a gene: 0. CDR3 length equals 13 residues. CDR3: CSVGTGGNYGYTF. CDR3 coding DNA: TGCAGCGTTGGGACAGGGGGTAACTATGGCTACACCTTC.

This clonotype was counted ten times or more. The CDR3 DNA sequence: TGTGCCAGCACCACCCGTGGCACCGGGGAGCTGTTTTTT. Its translation is CASTTRGTGELFF. The chain combines TRBV6-2 or TRBV6-3 with TRBJ2-2; D not certain. The germline V gene has CDR1 MNHEY and CDR2 SVGEGT. Trimming cost V 7 bases and J 4 bases, with 10 bases left between them. The length of the CDR3 is 13 residues.

In its sample, this clonotype was seen a few times. The chain joins TRBV9 to TRBJ1-2, with TRBD1 as a possible D gene (6 bases). Germline CDR1 reads SGDLS; CDR2 reads YYNGEE. This CDR3 has 16 amino acids. V was pared by 3 bases and J by 5 bases, with 20 bases between. Here the CDR3 DNA reads TGTGCCAGCAGCGGCAACCGTAGGGGGGGTAAATATGGCTACACCTTC. It is translated as CASSGNRRGGKYGYTF.

V gene TRBV7-2 combines with J gene TRBJ1-2; no clear D. This CDR3 spans 17 amino acids. The germline V and J ends were trimmed by 3 bases and 1 base, with 18 bases remaining between them. Germline V gene lookup returns CDR1 SGHTA and CDR2 FQGNSA. The CDR3 nucleotides read TGTGCCAGCAGCTTCGGGTTGGGCAGGAGCTTTAACTATGGCTACACCTTC. Its protein is CASSFGLGRSFNYGYTF. Using reference TRBV7-2 and TRBJ1-2 for the parts outside the CDR3, the full variable domain is GAGVSQSPSNKVTEKGKDVELRCDPISGHTALYWYRQSLGQGLEFLIYFQGNSAPDKSGLPSDRFSAERTGGSVSTLTIQRTQQEDSAVYLCASSFGLGRSFNYGYTFGSGTRLTVV.

This clonotype was picked up a small number of times. J is TRBJ2-2 and V is TRBV20-1; D not resolved. The V gene lost 3 bases and the J gene lost 4 bases, with 15 bases spanning the gap. Germline V gives CDR1 DFQATT, CDR2 SNEGSKA (reference sequence). The CDR3 loop spans 15 amino acids. The CDR3 DNA sequence: TGCAGTGCTAGGGGTCTGGAGACGAGCACCGGGGAGCTGTTTTTT. The encoded protein is CSARGLETSTGELFF.

The V and J genes are TRBV11-2 and TRBJ2-5; D remains ambiguous. The CDR3 is 12 residues long. Germline lookup yields CDR1 SGHAT and CDR2 FQNNGV. Trimming took off 4 bases at V and 10 bases at J, with 13 bases between the two ends. The CDR3: CASSSLSLDQYF. CDR3 sequence (DNA): TGTGCCAGCAGCTCCCTTAGTCTGGACCAGTACTTC.

V and J are TRBV9 and TRBJ1-2; D is unclear. Trimming left V 0 bases short and J 4 bases short, with 13 bases between. This CDR3 region has 15 residues. Germline V gene sequence: CDR1 SGDLS, CDR2 YYNGEE. The CDR3 loop is CASSVGTVASYGYTF. The CDR3 bases are TGTGCCAGCAGCGTAGGCACAGTAGCTAGCTATGGCTACACCTTC.

Remarks on this clonotype: One end of the junction fails to match germline, which may point to a read error. The chain has TRBV19 and TRBJ1-1; D ambiguous. Germline CDR1 is LNHDA and CDR2 is SQIVND (reference sequence). The CDR3 runs to 13 residues. CDR3: CAGSRTVNTEAFF. The CDR3 DNA follows: TGTGCCGGTAGCAGGACCGTTAACACTGAAGCTTTCTTT.

The sample holds a few counts of this clonotype. Here the CDR3 DNA reads TGTGCCAGCGTGCAGGATTTGAACACTGAAGCTTTCTTT. It yields the protein CASVQDLNTEAFF. The chain uses TRBV7-9 and TRBJ1-1; no clear D. Trimming left V 8 bases short and J 0 bases short, with 10 bases between. CDR1 SEHNR and CDR2 FQNEAQ come from the germline V gene (reference sequence). This CDR3 contains 13 residues.

This clonotype is a singleton in its sample. The chain links TRBV29-1 to TRBJ1-3; D is unresolved. The CDR3 is 11 amino acids. The ends were cut back, 4 bases at V and 8 bases at J, with 9 bases in the middle. Germline V gene sequence: CDR1 SQVTM, CDR2 ANQGSEA. The CDR3: CSVGLVDTIYF. CDR3 sequence (DNA): TGCAGCGTTGGTCTTGTGGACACCATATATTTT.

The table lists this clonotype with a few counts. The genes are TRBV7-9 and TRBJ1-4; D uncertain. V was trimmed by 5 bases and J by 4 bases, leaving 17 bases between them. Germline CDR1 and CDR2: SEHNR and FQNEAQ (reference sequence). This CDR3 has 16 amino acids. The CDR3 region has the DNA TGTGCCAGCAGCGGCCCCTGGGTGGGCAATAATGAAAAACTGTTTTTT. This encodes CASSGPWVGNNEKLFF.

This sequence joins TRBV5-4 and TRBJ1-1; 7 bases are shared with TRBD1. The germline V gene has CDR1 SGHNT and CDR2 YYREEE (reference sequence). This CDR3 has 15 amino acids. Trimming cost V 4 bases and J 0 bases; bases outside gene matches: 6. Here the CDR3 reads CASSPGDRVNTEAFF. In DNA, the CDR3 is TGTGCCAGCAGCCCCGGAGACAGGGTGAACACTGAAGCTTTCTTT.

The chain combines TRBV5-6 with TRBJ2-1, with a possible D match to TRBD1 (6 bases). Trimming pared 5 bases from V and 10 bases from J, leaving 22 bases between. Per the germline V gene, CDR1 is SGHDT and CDR2 is YYEEEE. This CDR3 is built from 15 residues. The CDR3 DNA reads TGTGCCAGCAGTCTCGACAGGATCCTCTCCAGAGAGCAGTTCTTC. Its translation: CASSLDRILSREQFF.

The chain combines TRBV10-1 with TRBJ2-1; 7 bases align to TRBD2. Looked up from germline, CDR1 is WNHNN and CDR2 is SYGVQD (reference sequence). The CDR3 length is 20 residues. The V segment lost 2 bases and the J segment 0 bases; nucleotides outside the gene matches: 16. CDR3 nucleotide sequence: TGCGCCAGCAGTGAGGCTGCGGGGGAGATAAACCGGAGCTCCTACAATGAGCAGTTCTTC. It is translated as CASSEAAGEINRSSYNEQFF.

This clonotype was counted a few times. The rearrangement joins TRBV12-5 to TRBJ2-2; D gene uncertain. The CDR3 contains 13 residues. Germline-derived CDR1 and CDR2 are LGHNT and FRNRAP. Trimming cost V 2 bases and J 5 bases, with 6 bases left between them. The CDR3 coding sequence is TGTGCTAGTGGTTTGTATGGGACCGGGGAGCTGTTTTTT. Its protein product is CASGLYGTGELFF.

V and J are TRBV25-1 and TRBJ1-1; D remains unclear. The V end was cut by 1 base, the J end by 7 bases, with 7 bases between. Germline V gene data show CDR1 as MGHDK and CDR2 as SYGVNS. The CDR3 loop spans 12 amino acids. The CDR3: CASSELGNEAFF. CDR3 DNA: TGTGCCAGCAGTGAATTAGGGAATGAAGCTTTCTTT. The variable domain in full, with the rest retrieved from reference TRBV25-1 and TRBJ1-1, is EADIYQTPRYLVIGTGKKITLECSQTMGHDKMYWYQQDPGMELHLIHYSYGVNSTEKGDLSSESTVSRIRTEHFPLTLESARPSHTSQYLCASSELGNEAFFGQGTRLTVV.

The gene calls are TRBV11-2 and TRBJ2-3, with D perhaps matching TRBD1 or TRBD2 (5 bases each). The germline CDR1 and CDR2 sequences are SGHAT and FQNNGV. The length of the CDR3 is 13 residues. V lost 7 bases and J lost 8, with 16 bases in between. CDR3 sequence reads: CASNVGTAATQYF. CDR3 nucleotide sequence: TGTGCCAGCAACGTAGGGACGGCGGCTACGCAGTATTTT.

This clonotype was recorded many times. V and J are TRBV14 and TRBJ2-2, with D perhaps matching TRBD2 (5 bases). The CDR3 is 15 residues long. Trimming removed 1 base at V and 5 bases at J, with 11 bases between. Germline values: CDR1 SGHDN, CDR2 FVKESK. The CDR3 DNA follows: TGTGCCAGCAGCCAAGGGCGGGTTGATACCGGGGAGCTGTTTTTT. Its protein product is CASSQGRVDTGELFF.